Listed here are 9 T cell receptor beta chains from one sample, sequenced in a study of human T cells and chemical hapten exposure. Time point described: pre-sensitization, week 0. Regarding treatment: therapeutic diphenylcyclopropenone sensitization with weekly scalp DPC. Via MiXCR, TCRdb re-called the RACE reads, giving one row per CDR3 protein. The top ten clones hold more than 1.5% of a sample with some 110,000 distinct CDR3 sequences, roughly an eighth of them seen once. Material: whole blood, obtained in connection with sensitization to the hapten diphenylcyclopropenone (DPC). These TCRs come from a woman aged 45-65 years with alopecia areata. Some clones in this sample may be carry-over from other donors' samples.

This clonotype appeared a few times. This chain joins TRBV12-3 or TRBV12-4 and TRBJ1-2, with D possibly being TRBD1 (5 bases). The CDR3 has 12 residues. Between the trimmed V and J ends, which lost 5 bases and 2 bases, there was a span of 6 bases. The CDR3 loop is CASSRGNYGYTF. DNA for the CDR3: TGTGCCAGCAGTAGGGGAAACTATGGCTACACCTTC.

The chain recombines TRBV10-2 with TRBJ2-1; the D gene is possibly TRBD1 (5 bases). Germline loops: CDR1 WSHSY, CDR2 SAAADI. The CDR3 loop spans 16 amino acids. In DNA, the CDR3 is TGCGCTCCTAGAGACAGAACACACAGCTCCTACAATGAGCAGTTCTTC. As protein: CAPRDRTHSSYNEQFF.

The sample holds many counts of this clonotype. The V and J genes are TRBV12-5 and TRBJ2-7; 8 bases agree with TRBD2. Trimming took 3 bases from V and 3 from J; bases not matched to a gene: 1. There are 13 residues in the CDR3. The germline V gene has CDR1 LGHNT and CDR2 FRNRAP. The CDR3 nucleotides are TGTGCTAGTGGTTTCAGCGGGGGCTACGAGCAGTACTTC. This sequence encodes CASGFSGGYEQYF.

There are a few counts of this clonotype. The genes are TRBV6-1 and TRBJ2-3; TRBD1 agrees at 7 bases. The V and J ends lost 6 bases and 8 bases, in that order; junction bases with no gene match: 11. CDR1 is MNHNS, CDR2 SASEGT, per germline. This CDR3 is 14 amino acids long. The CDR3 bases are TGTGCCAGCAGAAGAGAAGAGGGACAGCCTACGCAGTATTTT. Protein product: CASRREEGQPTQYF.

The rearrangement links TRBV14 to TRBJ2-3, with 11 bases matching TRBD1. Germline trimming cut 2 bases from V and 4 bases from J; bases unmatched to any gene: 14. There are 19 residues in the CDR3. Looked up from germline, CDR1 is SGHDN and CDR2 is FVKESK. CDR3 sequence (DNA): TGTGCCAGCAGCCAACCGGAGGGGGGATGGACAGGGGGCGCAGATACGCAGTATTTT. Amino acids: CASSQPEGGWTGGADTQYF.

This clonotype appeared many times. This chain connects TRBV28 to TRBJ2-3; D not resolved. The V and J ends lost 3 bases and 0 bases respectively, with 10 bases between them. From germline, CDR1 is MDHEN and CDR2 SYDVKM. This CDR3 spans 15 amino acids. The CDR3: CASSFRALSTDTQYF. CDR3 nucleotide sequence: TGTGCCAGCAGTTTTCGGGCGCTTAGCACAGATACGCAGTATTTT.

This clonotype was seen a handful of times. This chain links TRBV3-1 with TRBJ2-7; D possibly uses TRBD1 or TRBD2 (5 bases each). The CDR3 contains 16 residues. V was shortened by 6 bases and J by 2 bases, with 20 bases between the two germline ends. Germline CDR1 and CDR2: LGHDT and YNNKEL (reference sequence). CDR3 nucleotides: TGTGCCAGCAGTCCCACACCCCGGGACCCCACCTACGAGCAGTACTTC. Its protein is CASSPTPRDPTYEQYF.

This chain's CDR3 is CASSPGDTIYF. CDR3 DNA sequence: TGTGCCAGCTCACCAGGGGACACCATATATTTT. The chain employs TRBV18 and TRBJ1-3; no reliable D call. The CDR3 is made up of 11 amino acids. With 2 bases removed from V and 8 bases from J, the gap between germline ends came to 4 bases. In germline, CDR1 is KGHSH, CDR2 LQKENI.

This clonotype was counted at least ten times. The chain recombines TRBV28 with TRBJ2-7, with D unresolved. Deletions cut 4 bases from V and 0 bases from J, with 4 bases between. Germline lookup yields CDR1 MDHEN and CDR2 SYDVKM. The CDR3 length is 12 residues. The DNA for the CDR3 is TGTGCCAGCAGTTACAACTCCTACGAGCAGTACTTC. Translation gives CASSYNSYEQYF.